This T cell receptor (beta chain) was found in a study of blood T cell repertoires in COVID-19. Overall study: The origin of the acute and convalescent COVID-19 samples was the United States, Italy and Spain. PBMCs, B-cell-depleted T cells, or T cells provided the cDNA or gDNA that made up the material.

This clone was seen a handful of times. Authors' processing steps: Amplification of reference gene primers was used by the study to estimate nucleated cell counts. Some clones are missing from TCRdb's copy, which holds only in-frame ones; the method was immunoSEQ multiplex PCR. The V and J calls and clone size were taken over from that table, and D and trimming were inferred from the DNA. The table records 280,000 or so clones, under 90% of them present only once. The sequenced sample consisted of peripheral blood. The sequence came from a woman in her fifties or sixties who had recovered from COVID-19.

In nucleotides, the CDR3 is TGTGCCAGCAGCCTAACAGGGGGCGGGAAAACCGGGGAGCTGTTTTTT. This codes for CASSLTGGGKTGELFF. The chain employs TRBV5-6 and TRBJ2-2; 9 bases map to TRBD1. There are 16 residues in the CDR3. Trimming at V came to 4 bases and at J to 5 bases, leaving 9 bases not matched to a gene. Germline-derived CDR1 and CDR2 are SGHDT and YYEEEE.